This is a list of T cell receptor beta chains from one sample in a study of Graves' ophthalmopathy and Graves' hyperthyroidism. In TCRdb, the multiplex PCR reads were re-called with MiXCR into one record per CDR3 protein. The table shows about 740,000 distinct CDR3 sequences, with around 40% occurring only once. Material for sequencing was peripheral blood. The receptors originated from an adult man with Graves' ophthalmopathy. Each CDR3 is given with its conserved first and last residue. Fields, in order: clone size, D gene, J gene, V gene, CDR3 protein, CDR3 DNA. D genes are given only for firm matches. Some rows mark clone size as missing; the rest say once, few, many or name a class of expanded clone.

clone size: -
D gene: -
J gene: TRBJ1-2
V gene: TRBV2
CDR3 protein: CAISYSQGTNYGYTF
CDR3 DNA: TGTGCCATCAGTTACTCTCAGGGGACTAACTATGGCTACACCTTC

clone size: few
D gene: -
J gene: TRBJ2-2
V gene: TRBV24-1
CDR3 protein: CATSDSRVTGELFF
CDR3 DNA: TGTGCCACCAGTGATTCCAGGGTCACCGGGGAGCTGTTTTTT

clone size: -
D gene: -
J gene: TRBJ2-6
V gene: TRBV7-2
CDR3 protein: CASSLGIGTGANVLTF
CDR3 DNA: TGTGCCAGCAGCTTGGGAATTGGGACTGGGGCCAACGTCCTGACTTTC

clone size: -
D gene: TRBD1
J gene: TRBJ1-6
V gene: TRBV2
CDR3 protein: CASSRGQSPLHF
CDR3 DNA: TGTGCCAGCAGCAGGGGGCAATCACCCCTCCACTTT

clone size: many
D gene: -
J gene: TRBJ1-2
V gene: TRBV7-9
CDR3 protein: CASSPPGTENYGYTF
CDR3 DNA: TGTGCCAGCAGCCCCCCAGGGACGGAAAACTATGGCTACACCTTC

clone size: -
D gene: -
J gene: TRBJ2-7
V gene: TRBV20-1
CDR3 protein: CSARDRREIYEQYF
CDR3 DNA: TGCAGTGCTAGAGATCGACGGGAAATCTACGAGCAGTACTTC

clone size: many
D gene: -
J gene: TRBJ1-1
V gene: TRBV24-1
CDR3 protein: CATSDSFNTEAFF
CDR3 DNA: TGTGCCACCAGTGATTCCTTCAACACTGAAGCTTTCTTT

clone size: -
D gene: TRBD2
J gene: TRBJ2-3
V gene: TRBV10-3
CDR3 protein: CAISNNLAGGDRYF
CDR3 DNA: TGTGCCATCAGTAACAACCTAGCGGGGGGAGATCGGTATTTT

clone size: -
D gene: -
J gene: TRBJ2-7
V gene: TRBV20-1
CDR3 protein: CSAAARYEQYF
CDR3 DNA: TGCAGTGCTGCAGCCCGGTACGAGCAGTACTTC

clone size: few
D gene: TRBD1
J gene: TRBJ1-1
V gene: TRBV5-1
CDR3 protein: CASSPGQGFMNTEAFF
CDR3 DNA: TGCGCCAGCAGCCCGGGACAGGGCTTTATGAACACTGAAGCTTTCTTT

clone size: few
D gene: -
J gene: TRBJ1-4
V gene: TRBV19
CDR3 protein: CASRQQSTNEKLFF
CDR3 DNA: TGTGCCAGTAGACAGCAATCAACTAATGAAAAACTGTTTTTT

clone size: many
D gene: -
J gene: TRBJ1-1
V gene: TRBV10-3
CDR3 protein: CASTDLRRVNTEAFF
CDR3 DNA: TGTGCCAGTACCGATCTTAGACGGGTGAACACTGAAGCTTTCTTT

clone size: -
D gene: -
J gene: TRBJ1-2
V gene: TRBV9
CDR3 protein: CASSVLPGYTF
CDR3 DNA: TGTGCCAGCAGCGTACTCCCGGGCTACACCTTC

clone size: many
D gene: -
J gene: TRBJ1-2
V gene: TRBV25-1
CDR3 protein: CATEGESYGYTF
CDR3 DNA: TGTGCCACCGAGGGGGAGTCCTATGGCTACACCTTC

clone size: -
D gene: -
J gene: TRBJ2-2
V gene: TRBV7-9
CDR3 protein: CASSLEDATGELFF
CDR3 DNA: TGTGCCAGCAGCTTAGAGGACGCCACCGGGGAGCTGTTTTTT

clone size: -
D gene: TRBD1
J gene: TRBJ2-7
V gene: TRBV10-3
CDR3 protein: CAISGVQGTSYEQYF
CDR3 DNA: TGTGCCATCAGTGGGGTACAGGGGACATCCTACGAGCAGTACTTC

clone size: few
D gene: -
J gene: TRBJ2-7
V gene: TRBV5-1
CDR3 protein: CASSEGFYEQYF
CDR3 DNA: TGCGCCAGCAGCGAGGGGTTCTACGAGCAGTACTTC

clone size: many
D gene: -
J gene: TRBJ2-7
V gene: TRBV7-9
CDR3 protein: CASSRSHEQYF
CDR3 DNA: TGTGCCAGCAGTCGAAGCCACGAGCAGTACTTC

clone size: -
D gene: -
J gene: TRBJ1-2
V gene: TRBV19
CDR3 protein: CASITGTPYGYTF
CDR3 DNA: TGTGCCAGCATTACCGGGACACCTTATGGCTACACCTTC

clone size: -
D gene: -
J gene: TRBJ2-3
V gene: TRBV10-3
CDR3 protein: CAISEPGFPDTQYF
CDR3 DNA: TGTGCCATCAGTGAGCCAGGCTTTCCAGATACGCAGTATTTT

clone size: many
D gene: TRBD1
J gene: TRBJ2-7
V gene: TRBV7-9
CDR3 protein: CASSSGTGSSYEQYF
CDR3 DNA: TGTGCCAGCAGCTCAGGGACAGGGAGCTCCTACGAGCAGTACTTC

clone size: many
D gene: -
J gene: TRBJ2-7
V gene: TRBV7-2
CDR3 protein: CASSASGGPEQYF
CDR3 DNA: TGTGCCAGCAGCGCCTCTGGAGGGCCAGAGCAGTACTTC

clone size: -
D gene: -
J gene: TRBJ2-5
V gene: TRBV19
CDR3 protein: CAGSVGETQYF
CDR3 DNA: TGTGCCGGTAGTGTCGGGGAGACCCAGTACTTC

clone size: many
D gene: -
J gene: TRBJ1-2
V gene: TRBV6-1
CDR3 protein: CASSHEGGYTF
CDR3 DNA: TGTGCCAGCAGTCATGAGGGAGGCTACACCTTC

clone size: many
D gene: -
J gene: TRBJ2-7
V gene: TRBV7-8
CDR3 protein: CASSAAGVGEQYF
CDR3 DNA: TGTGCCAGCAGCGCGGCAGGGGTGGGCGAGCAGTACTTC

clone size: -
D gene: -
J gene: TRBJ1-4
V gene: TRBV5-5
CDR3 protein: CASSERQSNEKLFF
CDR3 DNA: TGTGCCAGCAGCGAGCGGCAGAGTAATGAAAAACTGTTTTTT

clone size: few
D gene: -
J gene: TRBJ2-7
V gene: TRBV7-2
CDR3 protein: CASSSGGTGKGYEQYF
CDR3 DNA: TGTGCCAGCAGCTCCGGGGGGACAGGAAAAGGCTACGAGCAGTACTTC

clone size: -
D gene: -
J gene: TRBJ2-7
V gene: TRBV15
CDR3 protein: CATSRDRGYSEQYF
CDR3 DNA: TGTGCCACCAGCAGAGACAGGGGATATTCCGAGCAGTACTTC

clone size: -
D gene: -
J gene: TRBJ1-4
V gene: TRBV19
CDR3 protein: CASSMEQTNEELFF
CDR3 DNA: TGTGCCAGTAGTATGGAACAGACGAATGAAGAACTGTTTTTT

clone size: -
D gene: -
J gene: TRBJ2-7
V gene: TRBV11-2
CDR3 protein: CASSQDPTGFSYEQYF
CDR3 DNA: TGCGCCAGCAGCCAAGATCCCACAGGGTTCTCCTACGAGCAGTACTTC

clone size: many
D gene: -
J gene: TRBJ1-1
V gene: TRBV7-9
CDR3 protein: CASSLDFRGKGAFF
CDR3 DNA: TGTGCCAGCAGCTTAGATTTTCGGGGCAAGGGAGCTTTCTTT

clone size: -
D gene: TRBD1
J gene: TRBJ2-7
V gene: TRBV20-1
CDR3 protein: CSATRDSIYEQYF
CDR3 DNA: TGCAGTGCTACGAGGGACAGCATCTACGAGCAGTACTTC

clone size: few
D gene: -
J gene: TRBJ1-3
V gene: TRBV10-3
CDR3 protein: CAITAGIGNTIYF
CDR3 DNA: TGTGCCATCACTGCAGGGATCGGAAACACCATATATTTT

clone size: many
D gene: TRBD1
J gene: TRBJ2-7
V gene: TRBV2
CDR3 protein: CASRDRTYEQYF
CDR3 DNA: TGTGCCAGCCGGGACAGAACCTACGAGCAGTACTTC

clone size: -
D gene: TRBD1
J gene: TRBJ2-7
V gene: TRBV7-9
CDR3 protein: CASSLGTDYVQYF
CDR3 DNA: TGTGCCAGCAGCTTGGGGACAGACTACGTGCAGTACTTC

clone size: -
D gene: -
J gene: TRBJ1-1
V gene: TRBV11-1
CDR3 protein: CASSPPGSNEAFF
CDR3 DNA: TGTGCCAGCTCACCACCGGGCAGCAATGAAGCTTTCTTT

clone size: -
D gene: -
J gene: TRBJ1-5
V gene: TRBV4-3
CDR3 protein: CASSQGPDRNQPQHF
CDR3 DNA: TGCGCCAGCAGCCAAGGTCCGGACAGAAATCAGCCCCAGCATTTT

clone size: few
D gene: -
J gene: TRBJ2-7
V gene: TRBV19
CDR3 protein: CASSIGRSYEQYF
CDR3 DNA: TGTGCCAGTAGTATTGGTAGGAGCTACGAGCAGTACTTC

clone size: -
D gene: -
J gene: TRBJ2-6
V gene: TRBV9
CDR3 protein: CASSPHGTGANVLTF
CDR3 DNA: TGTGCCAGCAGCCCCCATGGAACCGGGGCCAACGTCCTGACTTTC

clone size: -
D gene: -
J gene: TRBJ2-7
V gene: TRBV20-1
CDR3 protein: CSASDGKASSYEQYF
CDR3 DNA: TGCAGTGCTAGTGATGGGAAAGCTAGCTCCTACGAGCAGTACTTC

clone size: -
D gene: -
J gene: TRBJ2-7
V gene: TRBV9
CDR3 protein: CASSVGVGSSYEQYF
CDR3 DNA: TGTGCCAGCAGCGTAGGTGTCGGTTCTTCCTACGAGCAGTACTTC

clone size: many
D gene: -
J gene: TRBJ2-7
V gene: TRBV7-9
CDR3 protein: CASSFANEQYF
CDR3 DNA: TGTGCCAGCAGCTTTGCGAACGAGCAGTACTTC

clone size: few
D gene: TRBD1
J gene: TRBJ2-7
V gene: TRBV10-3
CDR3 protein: CASEGQDSYEQYF
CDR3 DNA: TGTGCCAGCGAGGGACAGGACTCCTACGAGCAGTACTTC

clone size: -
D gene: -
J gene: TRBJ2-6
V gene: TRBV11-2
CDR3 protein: CASSSTRGYVLTF
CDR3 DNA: TGTGCCAGCAGCTCGACCAGGGGCTACGTCCTGACTTTC

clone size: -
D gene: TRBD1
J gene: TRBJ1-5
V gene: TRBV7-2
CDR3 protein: CASRPSGTGRETQHF
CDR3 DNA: TGTGCCAGCAGACCTAGTGGGACAGGGCGGGAGACCCAGCATTTT